This T cell receptor beta chain came from a study of blood T cell repertoires in COVID-19 (TCRdb year 2020). Some background on the complete study: Samples covering the acute and convalescent phases of COVID-19 were provided by collaborators in the United States, Italy and Spain. The prospective study material was composed of cDNA or gDNA derived from T cells, B-cell-depleted T cells, or PBMCs. Subjects who had been exposed to COVID-19, were actively infected with it, or had recovered from it provided the deeply sampled blood TCRbeta repertoires that made up the dataset. The repertoires were released in a freely available public database meant as a resource for research on the immune response to SARS-CoV-2. The samples were drawn from two sources: the first 160 participants of the ongoing ImmuneRACE study, and 1,254 subjects contributed by 6 global collaborators. Nearly every sample came with metadata listing a de-identified subject ID, COVID-19 status, age in years and sex. HLA class I and class II types, where available, came from metadata supplied by the sample provider rather than from assay-based typing. Paper-wide results and their limitations: The quantity of clinical and demographic metadata differed by source and by participant and was supplied without curation.

The collaborating institutions used their own protocols to collect whole blood in K2EDTA tubes. For TCRbeta analysis, collaborator samples were shipped as frozen whole blood, as isolated PBMCs, or as DNA extracted from either sample type. As regards this clone: This receptor's antigen is unknown. Nothing much larger sits one base from this clone, and base qualities are not available.

TCRbeta CDR3 regions were amplified from genomic DNA using the immunoSEQ Assay, a bias-controlled multiplex PCR. As for how the authors treated the data: Within the assay, amplification of reference gene primers was used to estimate how many nucleated cells each sample contained. To quantify the absolute abundance of each unique TCRbeta CDR3 rearrangement, sequence reads were collapsed and filtered. Productive Simpson clonality was computed per sample as the square root of Simpson's diversity index over productive rearrangements. TCRdb carries this immuneACCESS record with in-frame sequences only. Its versions omit some clonotypes, under half of them owing to an unresolved V gene in the studies checked, with the rest unexplained. The V and J calls and clone size are taken from that table; D and trimming were inferred from the DNA. The sample data list fewer than 75,000 clones, and about 82% of these were observed just once. The ten largest clones represent about 41% of the sample.

Sequenced input: peripheral blood. The clonotype comes from a human donor in a cohort sampled during active COVID-19.

Read as DNA, the sequence is TGCGCCAGCAGCTTGGCGCGGGGGGGCCAGGCAGATACGCAGTATTTT. Its protein reads: CASSLARGGQADTQYF. Recombination joined TRBV5-1 with TRBJ2-3; TRBD2 fits 9 bases in the junction. Inclusive of the bounding cysteine and phenylalanine, the CDR3 is 16 residues long. The entry retains the CDR3 DNA only, 48 bases that are in frame from base 1. From the germline V gene, CDR1 is SGHRS and CDR2 is YFSETQ. V is cut back by 0 bases and J by 4 bases, with 6 bases in the junction unmatched.